Below, 15 T cell receptor beta chains from the same sample are listed, as sequenced in a study of cytomegalovirus exposure and HLA in healthy donors. The PCR was carried out with 60 Vbeta primers and 13 Jbeta primers. This table comes from immunoSEQ multiplex PCR, and its TCRdb copy is limited to in-frame clones, with some not included. The sample records about 160,000 clones, approximately 77% being singletons. The sequencing sample was made of PBMCs. These receptors came from a man aged 50-60 years in good health and CMV-seropositive.

CDR3 sequence: CAVRSDRINYGYTF. The CDR3, as DNA: TGTGCCGTTCGATCAGACAGGATTAACTATGGCTACACCTTC. The chain is built from TRBV6-5 and TRBJ1-2; D might be TRBD1 (6 bases). The CDR3 is made up of 14 amino acids. The V gene lost 11 bases and the J gene lost 1 base, with 17 bases spanning the gap. The germline gives CDR1 MNHEY, CDR2 SVGAGI.

The chain combines TRBV6-1 with TRBJ1-6, with a weak D call TRBD1 (6 bases). CDR3 size: 14 residues. The ends were cut back, 4 bases at V and 7 bases at J, with 11 bases in the middle. The germline V gene encodes CDR1 MNHNS and CDR2 SASEGT. The CDR3 region has the DNA TGTGCCAGCAGTGCCAGAACAGGGAATTCACCCCTCCACTTT. Encoded protein: CASSARTGNSPLHF.

The chain employs TRBV5-1 and TRBJ2-5; 7 nucleotides agree with TRBD1. TRBJ2-7 explains the end of the DNA better; the J call may be wrong. The germline V gene has CDR1 SGHRS and CDR2 YFSETQ. The CDR3 consists of 15 residues. CDR3 in DNA: TGCGCCAGCAGCTTACAGGGGTATAGCTCCTACGAGCAGTACTTC. This encodes CASSLQGYSSYEQYF.

The chain employs TRBV30 and TRBJ1-2, with 7 bases that match TRBD1. Germline V gene data show CDR1 as GTSNPN and CDR2 as SVGIG (reference sequence). V dropped 2 bases and J dropped 4; count of bases not matched to a gene: 10. The CDR3 is 15 residues long. CDR3 bases: TGTGCCTGGAGTCCATCGGACAGGCGTCGCTATGGCTACACCTTC. This codes for CAWSPSDRRRYGYTF.

The rearrangement links TRBV7-2 to TRBJ1-2, with 11 bases lining up with TRBD1. Germline trimming cut 2 bases from V and 8 bases from J; bases unmatched to any gene: 10. CDR3 size: 16 residues. Germline loops: CDR1 SGHTA, CDR2 FQGNSA. The CDR3 nucleotides read TGTGCCAGCAGCTTAAGGACAGGGGGCGCGTCGATAGGCTACACCTTC. It yields the protein CASSLRTGGASIGYTF.

To note about this clone: The junction shows a germline mismatch at one end, possibly a read error. The chain recombines TRBV7-2 with TRBJ2-5, with 10 bases aligning to TRBD1. The end of the DNA aligns better with TRBJ2-7, so the J call may be wrong. This CDR3 contains 15 residues. In germline, CDR1 is SGHTA, CDR2 FQGNSA. The CDR3 reads CASTLDRGQNYEQYF. For the CDR3, the DNA is TGTGCCAGCACCTTAGACAGGGGGCAAAACTACGAGCAGTACTTC.

The V gene is TRBV5-1, the J gene TRBJ1-5; TRBD1 aligns across 12 bases. Germline CDR1 reads SGHRS; CDR2 reads YFSETQ. The CDR3 sequence is 16 residues long. V was pared by 5 bases and J by 3 bases, with 6 bases of the junction left unmatched. The CDR3 spells CASRLGTGGSNQPQHF. CDR3 coding DNA: TGCGCCAGCAGATTAGGGACAGGGGGCTCCAATCAGCCCCAGCATTTT.

The chain couples TRBV4-1 to TRBJ2-7; TRBD1 matches at 7 bases. Germline loops: CDR1 MGHRA, CDR2 YSYEKL. The CDR3 covers 18 residues. With 1 base clipped from V and 7 bases from J, the junction kept 19 bases outside the gene matches. The CDR3 protein is CASSQVEVRAGGRKEQYF. CDR3 nucleotide sequence: TGCGCCAGCAGCCAAGTAGAAGTAAGGGCAGGGGGAAGAAAGGAGCAGTACTTC.

The chain uses TRBV7-2 and TRBJ2-7, with TRBD2 matching over 9 bases. The V and J ends lost 5 bases and 5 bases, in that order; junction bases with no gene match: 7. Germline V gene data show CDR1 as SGHTA and CDR2 as FQGNSA. This CDR3 is 14 amino acids long. CDR3 sequence: CASSKSTSGNEQYF. The CDR3 bases are TGTGCCAGCAGCAAATCGACTAGCGGCAACGAGCAGTACTTC. Full variable domain (missing parts from reference TRBV7-2 and TRBJ2-7): GAGVSQSPSNKVTEKGKDVELRCDPISGHTALYWYRQSLGQGLEFLIYFQGNSAPDKSGLPSDRFSAERTGGSVSTLTIQRTQQEDSAVYLCASSKSTSGNEQYFGPGTRLTVT.

The chain has TRBV5-4 and TRBJ2-5; D ambiguous. Germline-derived CDR1 and CDR2 are SGHNT and YYREEE (reference sequence). The CDR3 has 15 residues. V was clipped by 0 bases and J by 2 bases, with 11 bases between them. The CDR3 coding sequence is TGTGCCAGCAGCTTGGAATTAACGACACAAGAGACCCAGTACTTC. Protein product: CASSLELTTQETQYF.

This chain connects TRBV7-9 to TRBJ2-2; D is perhaps TRBD1 (5 bases). Germline assignment: CDR1 SEHNR and CDR2 FQNEAQ (reference sequence). The CDR3 extends over 11 amino acids. V gave up 4 bases and J gave up 8 bases, with 5 bases separating them. The CDR3 protein is CASSYRGELFF. In nucleotides, the CDR3 is TGTGCCAGCAGCTACAGGGGGGAGCTGTTTTTT. The full variable domain, in which reference TRBV7-9 and TRBJ2-2 provide the parts outside the CDR3, is DTGVSQNPRHKITKRGQNVTFRCDPISEHNRLYWYRQTLGQGPEFLTYFQNEAQLEKSRLLSDRFSAERPKGSFSTLEIQRTEQGDSAMYLCASSYRGELFFGEGSRLTVL.

This sequence joins TRBV7-2 and TRBJ2-7; tentative D call: TRBD2 (6 bases). Germline assignment: CDR1 SGHTA and CDR2 FQGNSA. V lost 4 bases and J 3 bases, leaving 13 bases between the germline ends. The length of the CDR3 is 14 residues. CDR3 nucleotide sequence: TGTGCCAGCAGCTCTACCTGGAGGGGCTACGAGCAGTACTTC. Encoded protein: CASSSTWRGYEQYF.

The rearrangement uses TRBV5-1 and TRBJ2-3; a possible D gene is TRBD2 (6 bases). Trimming pared 3 bases from V and 2 bases from J, leaving 16 bases between. CDR1 and CDR2 (germline): SGHRS, YFSETQ. The CDR3 has 16 residues. This CDR3 reads CASSWGTGLSTDTQYF. Written as DNA, the CDR3 is TGCGCCAGCAGCTGGGGGACGGGACTCTCCACAGATACGCAGTATTTT.

This chain uses TRBV7-2 with TRBJ1-1; D might be TRBD1 (5 bases). Trimming stripped 7 bases from V and 0 bases from J, with 12 bases between. The length of the CDR3 is 14 residues. The germline CDR1 and CDR2 sequences are SGHTA and FQGNSA. This CDR3 reads CASTKGQMNTEAFF. In DNA, the CDR3 is TGTGCCAGCACCAAGGGGCAGATGAACACTGAAGCTTTCTTT.

The CDR3 region is CASSPRRTQGKVYGYTF. In nucleotides, the CDR3 is TGTGCCAGCAGCCCCCGGCGAACGCAGGGAAAGGTCTATGGCTACACCTTC. The chain uses TRBV7-9 and TRBJ1-2; the D gene is possibly TRBD1 (5 bases). This CDR3 has 17 residues. Germline CDR1 SEHNR, CDR2 FQNEAQ (reference sequence). V was shortened by 5 bases and J by 4 bases, with 23 bases between the two germline ends.